The 15 T cell receptor beta chains below all came from one sample that was sequenced in a study of shared clonotypes between healthy human individuals (dated by TCRdb to about 2020). Libraries were constructed by the immunoSEQ multiplex PCR assay. TCRdb obtained this table from immuneACCESS and retained in-frame rearrangements with V and J assigned. These tables miss some clones; where compared with another copy, unresolved V genes account for less than half of the shortfall, and the remainder is unexplained. The sample records roughly 510,000 clones, about 79% of which are singletons. Together, the top ten hold about an eighth of the sample. The sample was PBMCs. The receptors derive from a woman between 40 and 55 years old in good health. Some clones in this sample may be carry-over from other donors' samples.

V usage is TRBV30 and J usage is TRBJ2-3; the D is unclear. This CDR3 is built from 13 residues. The germline CDR1 and CDR2 sequences are GTSNPN and SVGIG (reference sequence). With 1 base removed from V and 3 bases from J, the gap between germline ends came to 8 bases. CDR3 sequence: CAWSAGLTDTQYF. CDR3 nucleotides: TGTGCCTGGAGTGCTGGTTTGACAGATACGCAGTATTTT.

This clone appeared a few times. This chain links TRBV2 with TRBJ2-7, with a weak D call TRBD2 (6 bases). Germline V lookup: CDR1 SNHLY, CDR2 FYNNEI. Trimming removed 6 bases from V and 6 bases from J, with 15 bases in between. The CDR3 extends over 13 amino acids. The DNA for the CDR3 is TGTGCCAGCAGCGGGACTGAACGCTCCGAGCAGTACTTC. Its translation is CASSGTERSEQYF.

The chain combines TRBV4-2 with TRBJ2-2; D call uncertain. The CDR3 loop spans 15 amino acids. The V gene lost 5 bases and the J gene lost 0 bases, with 10 bases spanning the gap. Germline-derived CDR1 and CDR2 are LGHNA and YNFKEQ. CDR3 sequence (DNA): TGTGCCAGCAGCTTTTCCAGAGCGAACACCGGGGAGCTGTTTTTT. Translation gives CASSFSRANTGELFF.

This rearrangement joins TRBV7-8 to TRBJ2-2, with D tentatively TRBD2 (5 bases). Germline V gene data show CDR1 as SGHVS and CDR2 as FQNEAQ. V lost 3 bases to trimming and J lost 6 bases, with 11 bases between them. This CDR3 region has 14 residues. CDR3 sequence (DNA): TGTGCCAGCAGCTTCTCTCGGGGTCCCGGGGAGCTGTTTTTT. This gives the protein CASSFSRGPGELFF.

Comment on this clone: An end of the junction differs from the germline gene, which may be a read error. This rearrangement joins TRBV30 to TRBJ2-7; 8 nucleotides match TRBD2. Looked up from germline, CDR1 is GTSNPN and CDR2 is SVGIG (reference sequence). The CDR3 extends over 15 amino acids. CDR3 sequence: CAWSRVQGLVEEQYF. The CDR3 nucleotides read TGCGCCTGGAGTCGAGTACAGGGACTAGTAGAGGAGCAGTACTTC.

The V and J genes are TRBV2 and TRBJ1-5; D ambiguous. This CDR3 has 13 amino acids. Per germline, CDR1 SNHLY and CDR2 FYNNEI. The ends were cut back, 7 bases at V and 5 bases at J, with 12 bases in the middle. The CDR3 region has the DNA TGTGCCAGCACCCGGGAAACCGATCAGCCCCAGCATTTT. Residues: CASTRETDQPQHF.

The chain joins TRBV5-4 to TRBJ2-5, with 12 bases aligning to TRBD2. Germline CDR1 and CDR2: SGHNT and YYREEE (reference sequence). V was pared by 4 bases and J by 4 bases, with 8 bases of the junction left unmatched. This CDR3 is built from 16 residues. CDR3 in amino acids: CASSQVRGLAGETQYF. The CDR3 DNA follows: TGTGCCAGCAGCCAGGTTCGGGGACTAGCGGGAGAGACCCAGTACTTC.

The gene calls are TRBV7-2 and TRBJ2-7, with 8 bases identical to TRBD2. The V gene's germline CDR1 is SGHTA and CDR2 FQGNSA. The CDR3 contains 15 residues. V shed 2 bases, J shed 3 bases, and the junction held 6 bases outside the gene matches. CDR3 region: CASSLTSGAYYEQYF. CDR3 bases: TGTGCCAGCAGCTTAACTAGCGGAGCGTACTACGAGCAGTACTTC. The full variable domain, in which reference TRBV7-2 and TRBJ2-7 provide the parts outside the CDR3, is GAGVSQSPSNKVTEKGKDVELRCDPISGHTALYWYRQSLGQGLEFLIYFQGNSAPDKSGLPSDRFSAERTGGSVSTLTIQRTQQEDSAVYLCASSLTSGAYYEQYFGPGTRLTVT.

The chain recombines TRBV7-9 with TRBJ1-1; the D gene is possibly TRBD1 (5 bases). Germline-derived CDR1 and CDR2 are SEHNR and FQNEAQ (reference sequence). The CDR3 extends over 15 amino acids. Trimming removed 4 bases from V and 5 bases from J, with 17 bases in between. The CDR3 nucleotides are TGTGCCAGCAGCTCTGACCTCTGGGGGGGGACTGAAGCTTTCTTT. Translating it yields CASSSDLWGGTEAFF.

This clone came up once. The chain couples TRBV7-3 to TRBJ2-5; TRBD1 aligns across 9 bases. V shed 1 base, J shed 1 base, and the junction held 1 base outside the gene matches. The CDR3 consists of 15 residues. Germline CDR1 and CDR2: SGHTA and FQGTGA. Here the CDR3 DNA reads TGTGCCAGCAGCTTAAACAGGGGGCTCCAAGAGACCCAGTACTTC. Residues: CASSLNRGLQETQYF.

This chain joins TRBV13 and TRBJ1-2; possibly TRBD1 for D (5 bases). Trimming took 4 bases from V and 3 from J, leaving 18 bases between them. CDR1 is PRHDT and CDR2 is FYEKMQ in the germline V gene (reference sequence). The CDR3 runs to 16 residues. CDR3 in DNA: TGTGCCAGCAGCTGGGGCGACGGGGTGGGAGACTATGGCTACACCTTC. This encodes CASSWGDGVGDYGYTF. The full variable domain, its missing parts supplied by reference TRBV13 and TRBJ1-2, is AAGVIQSPRHLIKEKRETATLKCYPIPRHDTVYWYQQGPGQDPQFLISFYEKMQSDKGSIPDRFSAQQFSDYHSELNMSSLELGDSALYFCASSWGDGVGDYGYTFGSGTRLTVV.

J is TRBJ2-1 and V is TRBV5-1, with 12 bases matching TRBD1. Trimming removed 4 bases from V and 10 bases from J; junction bases left unmatched: 9. Germline CDR1 and CDR2: SGHRS and YFSETQ. CDR3 length equals 15 residues. In DNA, the CDR3 is TGCGCCAGCAGCAAGCCGGGACAGGGGGCAGGGGAGCAGTTCTTC. This codes for CASSKPGQGAGEQFF.

The V and J genes are TRBV9 and TRBJ2-7; D possibly matches TRBD1 or TRBD2 (5 bases each). Germline CDR1 is SGDLS and CDR2 is YYNGEE. CDR3 length equals 14 residues. The V gene lost 0 bases and the J gene lost 0 bases, with 7 bases spanning the gap. CDR3 region: CASSVDGASYEQYF. The CDR3 DNA reads as TGTGCCAGCAGCGTAGACGGGGCCTCCTACGAGCAGTACTTC.

The V and J genes are TRBV6-1 and TRBJ2-3; weak D call: TRBD1 (5 bases). The CDR3 consists of 14 residues. The V end was cut by 7 bases, the J end by 0 bases, with 11 bases between. CDR1 is MNHNS and CDR2 is SASEGT in the germline V gene. For the CDR3, the DNA is TGTGCCAGCACCCAGGGCTCTAGCACAGATACGCAGTATTTT. It specifies CASTQGSSTDTQYF.

The chain joins TRBV7-9 to TRBJ2-7; unclear D gene. Germline CDR1 SEHNR, CDR2 FQNEAQ (reference sequence). This CDR3 is built from 14 residues. The V end lost 5 bases, the J end lost 3 bases, and 14 bases lay between the germline ends. The CDR3 here is CASSRRTANYEQYF. CDR3 coding DNA: TGTGCCAGCAGCCGTAGGACGGCTAACTACGAGCAGTACTTC.